What follows are 9 T cell receptor beta chains derived from one specimen sequenced in a study of T cells in localized non-small cell lung cancer. Produced via immunoSEQ multiplex PCR; TCRdb's table is partial and in-frame only. The sample consists of tens of thousands of clones, more than 85% of them appearing once. This specimen consisted of peripheral blood, obtained before any cancer treatment. The receptors come from a female donor of 60 years or more with stage II squamous cell lung carcinoma.

The genes are TRBV7-2 and TRBJ1-1, with D unresolved. The CDR3 extends over 15 amino acids. Germline assignment: CDR1 SGHTA and CDR2 FQGNSA. V lost 5 bases, J lost 3 bases, and 16 bases lay in between. The CDR3 DNA follows: TGTGCCAGCAGCCCCCGCCCCACGTCTGACACTGAAGCTTTCTTT. Amino acids: CASSPRPTSDTEAFF.

The chain couples TRBV28 to TRBJ2-5, with TRBD2 as a possible D gene (6 bases). This CDR3 has 14 amino acids. From germline, CDR1 is MDHEN and CDR2 SYDVKM. V lost 5 bases and J lost 6, with 16 bases in between. CDR3 bases: TGTGCCAGCAGTCCGGAGGGGCGTACGAAGACCCAGTACTTC. This codes for CASSPEGRTKTQYF.

This clone has only one observation. The chain carries TRBV18 and TRBJ1-1; tentative D call: TRBD1 (6 bases). Trimming stripped 0 bases from V and 5 bases from J, with 13 bases between. The V gene's germline CDR1 is KGHSH and CDR2 LQKENI. The CDR3 length is 15 residues. The CDR3: CASSPPVRGQTEAFF. Written as DNA, the CDR3 is TGTGCCAGCTCACCACCGGTGCGGGGGCAGACTGAAGCTTTCTTT.

This clone was observed a single time. This chain connects TRBV30 to TRBJ2-7; 8 bases agree with TRBD1. This CDR3 has 15 amino acids. CDR1 is GTSNPN and CDR2 is SVGIG in the germline V gene (reference sequence). V lost 3 bases to trimming and J lost 2 bases; unmatched junction nucleotides: 9. Here the CDR3 reads CAWSLTGVRTYEQYF. The CDR3 DNA follows: TGTGCCTGGAGCTTGACAGGGGTAAGAACCTACGAGCAGTACTTC.

The CDR3 DNA reads TGTGCCAGCAGCCAAGCCCCGGTGTCGGGGGGGGCCAACGTCCTGACTTTC. Protein: CASSQAPVSGGANVLTF. The chain combines TRBV4-2 with TRBJ2-6; TRBD2 might be the D (5 bases). The CDR3 has 17 amino acids. The V and J ends lost 1 base and 4 bases respectively, with 14 bases between them. Germline V CDR1 and CDR2: LGHNA, YNFKEQ.

This clone was counted a single time. The chain has TRBV2 and TRBJ1-5; a weak D match, TRBD1 (6 bases). The CDR3 length is 13 residues. V was clipped by 3 bases and J by 5 bases, with 8 bases between them. Germline V gene data show CDR1 as SNHLY and CDR2 as FYNNEI. The CDR3 loop reads CASSDEGDQPQHF. CDR3 DNA: TGTGCCAGCAGTGATGAGGGGGATCAGCCCCAGCATTTT.

The chain recombines TRBV6-5 with TRBJ1-1; D not certain. The CDR3 runs to 13 residues. Germline lookup yields CDR1 MNHEY and CDR2 SVGAGI. With 1 base removed from V and 1 base from J, the gap between germline ends came to 4 bases. The CDR3 sequence: CASSYLQNTEAFF. The CDR3 region has the DNA TGTGCCAGCAGTTACTTGCAGAACACTGAAGCTTTCTTT.

This chain uses TRBV7-2 with TRBJ2-1; possibly TRBD2 for D (7 bases). Germline V gene data show CDR1 as SGHTA and CDR2 as FQGNSA. This CDR3 is 14 amino acids long. Deletions cut 4 bases from V and 7 bases from J, with 14 bases between. The CDR3 bases are TGTGCCAGCAGCTCGGTGGGGGGGCTGAATGAGCAGTTCTTC. Translated: CASSSVGGLNEQFF. Full variable domain (remainder filled in from reference TRBV7-2 and TRBJ2-1): GAGVSQSPSNKVTEKGKDVELRCDPISGHTALYWYRQSLGQGLEFLIYFQGNSAPDKSGLPSDRFSAERTGGSVSTLTIQRTQQEDSAVYLCASSSVGGLNEQFFGPGTRLTVL.

This chain connects TRBV18 to TRBJ2-7; TRBD1 agrees at 8 bases. V lost 4 bases and J lost 2; bases outside the gene matches: 7. Germline V gene lookup returns CDR1 KGHSH and CDR2 LQKENI. This CDR3 has 15 amino acids. This CDR3 is CASSLPGQAPYEQYF. CDR3 nucleotide sequence: TGTGCCAGCTCACTTCCGGGACAGGCCCCCTACGAGCAGTACTTC.